This TCR beta chain was sequenced in a study of T-cell memory formation after mild COVID-19. Researchers used 5'RACE with constant-segment primers to make TCR alpha and TCR beta cDNA libraries that carry sample barcodes and UMIs. Each CDR3 protein is one row after TCRdb ran MiXCR on the 5' RACE reads. In the table there are over 300,000 distinct CDR3 sequences, more than 20% of which are singletons. Trimming removed 0 bases from V and 6 bases from J, with 12 bases in between. The length of the CDR3 is 14 residues. Germline V lookup: CDR1 SGHRS, CDR2 YFSETQ. In this sample, this clonotype turned up a few times.

The chain is built from TRBV5-1 and TRBJ1-1, with D perhaps matching TRBD1 (6 bases). The material sequenced was PBMCs or a T cell subset sorted from them (not recorded which). The TCR originated in a man aged 18 to 30 who had mild COVID-19 (a few samples of this study predate the infection). Cell type and time point are not known. The CDR3 DNA sequence: TGCGCCAGCAGCTTGGGGACAGCCTCATCTGAAGCTTTCTTT. Its translation: CASSLGTASSEAFF. Full variable domain (rest looked up from reference TRBV5-1 and TRBJ1-1): KAGVTQTPRYLIKTRGQQVTLSCSPISGHRSVSWYQQTPGQGLQFLFEYFSETQRNKGNFPGRFSGRQFSNSRSEMNVSTLELGDSALYLCASSLGTASSEAFFGQGTRLTVV.